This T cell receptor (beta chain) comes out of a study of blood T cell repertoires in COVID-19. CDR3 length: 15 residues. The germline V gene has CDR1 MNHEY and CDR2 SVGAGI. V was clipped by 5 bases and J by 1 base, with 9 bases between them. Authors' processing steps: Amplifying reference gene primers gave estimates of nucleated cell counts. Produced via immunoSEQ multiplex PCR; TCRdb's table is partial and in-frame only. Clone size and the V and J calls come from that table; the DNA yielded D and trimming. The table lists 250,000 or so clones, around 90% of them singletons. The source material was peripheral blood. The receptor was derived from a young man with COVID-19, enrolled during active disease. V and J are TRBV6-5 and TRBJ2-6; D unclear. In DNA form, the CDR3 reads TGTGCCAGCAGTCTAAGAATTTCTGGGGCCAACGTCCTGACTTTC. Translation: CASSLRISGANVLTF.